This T cell receptor beta chain was sequenced for a study of blood T cell repertoires in COVID-19. This CDR3 comprises 15 residues. The germline V gene has CDR1 KGHSH and CDR2 LQKENI. Trimming removed 3 bases from V and 8 bases from J; junction bases left unmatched: 9. Generated by immunoSEQ multiplex PCR, the TCRdb table keeps only in-frame clones and is missing some. The table lists 150,000 or so clones, more than 75% of them singletons. This clonotype was sampled from a man in his 60s with active or convalescent COVID-19. The V gene is TRBV18, the J gene TRBJ1-2; 10 bases agree with TRBD1. Sequencing input: peripheral blood. CDR3 sequence (DNA): TGTGCCAGCTCACCTTTCATCGGGACAGGGGTAGGCTACACCTTC. Protein product: CASSPFIGTGVGYTF.